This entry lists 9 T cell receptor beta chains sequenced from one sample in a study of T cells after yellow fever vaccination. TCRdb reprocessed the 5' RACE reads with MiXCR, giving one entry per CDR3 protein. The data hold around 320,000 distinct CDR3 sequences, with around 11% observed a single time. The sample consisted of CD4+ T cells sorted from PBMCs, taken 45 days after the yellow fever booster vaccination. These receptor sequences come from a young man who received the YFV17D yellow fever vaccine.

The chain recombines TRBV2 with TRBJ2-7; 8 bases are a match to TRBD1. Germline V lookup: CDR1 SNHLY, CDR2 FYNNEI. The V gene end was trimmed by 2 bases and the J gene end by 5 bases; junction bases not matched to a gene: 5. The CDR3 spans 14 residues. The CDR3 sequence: CASSERTGLHEQYF. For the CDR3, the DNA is TGTGCCAGCAGTGAAAGGACAGGGCTCCACGAGCAGTACTTC.

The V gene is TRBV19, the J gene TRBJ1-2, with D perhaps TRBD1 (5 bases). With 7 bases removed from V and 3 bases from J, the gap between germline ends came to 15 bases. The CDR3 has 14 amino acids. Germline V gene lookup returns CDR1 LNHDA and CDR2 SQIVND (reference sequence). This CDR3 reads CASTRRGKDYGYTF. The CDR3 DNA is TGTGCCAGTACGCGTCGGGGGAAGGACTATGGCTACACCTTC.

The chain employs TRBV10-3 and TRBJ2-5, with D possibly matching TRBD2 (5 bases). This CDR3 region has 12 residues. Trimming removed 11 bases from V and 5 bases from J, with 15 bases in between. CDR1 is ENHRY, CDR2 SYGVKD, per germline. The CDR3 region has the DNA TGTGCCGCCCGGACTGGGAAGGAGACCCAGTACTTC. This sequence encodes CAARTGKETQYF.

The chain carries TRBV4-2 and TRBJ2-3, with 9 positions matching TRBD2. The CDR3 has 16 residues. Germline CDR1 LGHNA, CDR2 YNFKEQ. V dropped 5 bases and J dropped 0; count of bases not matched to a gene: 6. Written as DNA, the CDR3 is TGTGCCAGCAGCGCCCGGACTAGCGAAAGCACAGATACGCAGTATTTT. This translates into CASSARTSESTDTQYF.

CDR3 DNA: TGCAGCGTAATATTCGGGGGGAGCAATCAGCCCCAGCATTTT. This codes for CSVIFGGSNQPQHF. The chain is built from TRBV29-1 and TRBJ1-5; tentatively, D is TRBD1 (5 bases). The ends were cut back, 6 bases at V and 1 base at J, with 13 bases in the middle. The germline CDR1 and CDR2 sequences are SQVTM and ANQGSEA. The CDR3 length is 14 residues.

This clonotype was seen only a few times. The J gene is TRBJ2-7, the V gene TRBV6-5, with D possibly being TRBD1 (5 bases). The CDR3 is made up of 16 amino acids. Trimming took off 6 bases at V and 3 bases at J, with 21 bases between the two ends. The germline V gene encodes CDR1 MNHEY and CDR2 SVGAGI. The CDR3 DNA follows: TGTGCCAGCAGCAACCGCCGACAGATAGAACTCTACGAGCAGTACTTC. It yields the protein CASSNRRQIELYEQYF.

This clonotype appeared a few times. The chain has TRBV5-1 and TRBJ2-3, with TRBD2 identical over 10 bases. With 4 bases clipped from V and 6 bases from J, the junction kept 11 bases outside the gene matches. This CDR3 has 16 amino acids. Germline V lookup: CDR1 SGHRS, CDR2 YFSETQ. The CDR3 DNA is TGCGCCAGCAGCCCCGGACTAGCGGCGGCCGCGGATACGCAGTATTTT. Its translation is CASSPGLAAAADTQYF.

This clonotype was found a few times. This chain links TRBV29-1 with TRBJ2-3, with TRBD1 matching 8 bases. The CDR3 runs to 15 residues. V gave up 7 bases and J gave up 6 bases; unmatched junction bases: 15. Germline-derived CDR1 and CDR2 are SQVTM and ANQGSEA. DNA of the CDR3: TGCAGCGGCCTTAGAGGACAGGGTCGCCAGGATACGCAGTATTTT. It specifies CSGLRGQGRQDTQYF.

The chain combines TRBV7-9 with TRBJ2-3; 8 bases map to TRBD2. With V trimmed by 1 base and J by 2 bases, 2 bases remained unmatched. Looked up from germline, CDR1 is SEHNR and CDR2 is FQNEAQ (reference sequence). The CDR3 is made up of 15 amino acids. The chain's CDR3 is CASSLETSATDTQYF. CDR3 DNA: TGTGCCAGCAGCTTAGAGACTAGCGCCACAGATACGCAGTATTTT. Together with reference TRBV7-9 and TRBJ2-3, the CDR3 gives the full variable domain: DTGVSQNPRHKITKRGQNVTFRCDPISEHNRLYWYRQTLGQGPEFLTYFQNEAQLEKSRLLSDRFSAERPKGSFSTLEIQRTEQGDSAMYLCASSLETSATDTQYFGPGTRLTVL.